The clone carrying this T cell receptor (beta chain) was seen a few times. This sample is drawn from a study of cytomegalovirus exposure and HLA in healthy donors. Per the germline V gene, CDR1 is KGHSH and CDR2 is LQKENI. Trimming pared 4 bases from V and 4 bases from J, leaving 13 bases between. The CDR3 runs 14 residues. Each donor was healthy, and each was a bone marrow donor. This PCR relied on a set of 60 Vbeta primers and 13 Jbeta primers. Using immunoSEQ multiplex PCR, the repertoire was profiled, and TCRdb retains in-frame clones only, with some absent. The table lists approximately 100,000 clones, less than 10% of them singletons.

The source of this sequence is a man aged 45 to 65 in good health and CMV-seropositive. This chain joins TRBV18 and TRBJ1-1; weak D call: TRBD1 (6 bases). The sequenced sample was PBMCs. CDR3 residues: CASSQQGKGTEAFF. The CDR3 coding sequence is TGTGCCAGCTCACAGCAGGGGAAGGGCACTGAAGCTTTCTTT. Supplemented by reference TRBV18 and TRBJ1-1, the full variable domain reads NAGVMQNPRHLVRRRGQEARLRCSPMKGHSHVYWYRQLPEEGLKFMVYLQKENIIDESGMPKERFSAEFPKEGPSILRIQQVVRGDSAAYFCASSQQGKGTEAFFGQGTRLTVV.